The 15 T cell receptor beta chains in this list originate from one sample, sequenced in a study of blood T cell repertoires in COVID-19 (dated by TCRdb to 2020 to 2021). The library was generated by the immunoSEQ multiplex PCR assay. TCRdb's version of the immuneACCESS table is confined to in-frame rearrangements and falls short of the full clone set. An unresolved V gene accounts for under half of the shortfall where checked; the remainder is of unknown origin. The sample records 130,000 or so clones, roughly 80% of which are singletons. The top ten hold approximately 15% of the sample. The material sequenced was peripheral blood. These receptors were collected from a man aged 50 or older with acute or convalescent COVID-19.

The chain uses TRBV30 and TRBJ1-1, with a possible D match to TRBD1 (6 bases). CDR1 is GTSNPN and CDR2 is SVGIG in the germline V gene (reference sequence). V lost 1 base and J 5 bases, leaving 11 bases between the germline ends. The CDR3 consists of 13 residues. CDR3: CAWSEGGHTEAFF. The CDR3 DNA reads as TGTGCCTGGAGTGAGGGGGGGCATACTGAAGCTTTCTTT. Combining the CDR3 with reference TRBV30 and TRBJ1-1 gives the whole variable domain SQTIHQWPATLVQPVGSPLSLECTVEGTSNPNLYWYRQAAGRGLQLLFYSVGIGQISSEVPQNLSASRPQDRQFILSSKKLLLSDSGFYLCAWSEGGHTEAFFGQGTRLTVV.

The J gene is TRBJ2-3, the V gene TRBV3-1 (or the pseudogene TRBV3-2), with 7 nucleotides matching TRBD1. Germline V gene sequence: CDR1 LGHDT, CDR2 YNNKEL (reference sequence). The CDR3 length is 12 residues. J lost 5 bases, V lost 6 bases, and 2 bases had no gene match. This CDR3 reads CASSHRGDTQYF. The DNA of the CDR3 is TGTGCCAGCAGTCACAGGGGAGATACGCAGTATTTT.

V and J are TRBV2 and TRBJ1-2; weak D call: TRBD1 (6 bases). The CDR3 has 16 residues. Trimming shortened V by 2 bases and J by 10 bases, and 23 bases separated the two germline ends. Germline V gives CDR1 SNHLY, CDR2 FYNNEI. CDR3 residues: CASSEKVFGGAYNYTF. Here the CDR3 DNA reads TGTGCCAGCAGTGAAAAAGTTTTTGGGGGGGCGTATAACTACACCTTC.

This clone is a singleton in its sample. V gene TRBV2 combines with J gene TRBJ2-5, with 10 nucleotides matching TRBD2. Unmatched junction bases numbered 16, after V lost 7 bases and J lost 5 bases. The length of the CDR3 is 17 residues. Germline V lookup: CDR1 SNHLY, CDR2 FYNNEI. CDR3 amino acids: CASNGQVSSGGQETQYF. The CDR3 DNA reads TGTGCCAGCAATGGTCAGGTTTCTAGCGGGGGCCAGGAGACCCAGTACTTC. Variable domain in full (rest from reference TRBV2 and TRBJ2-5): EPEVTQTPSHQVTQMGQEVILRCVPISNHLYFYWYRQILGQKVEFLVSFYNNEISEKSEIFDDQFSVERPDGSNFTLKIRSTKLEDSAMYFCASNGQVSSGGQETQYFGPGTRLLVL.

The J gene is TRBJ1-1, the V gene TRBV5-1; 10 nucleotides line up with TRBD1. Germline V CDR1 and CDR2: SGHRS, YFSETQ. This CDR3 has 15 residues. J was trimmed by 1 base and V by 4 bases; bases with no gene match: 4. This CDR3 reads CASSKRTGGNTEAFF. CDR3 bases: TGCGCCAGCAGCAAAAGGACAGGGGGGAACACTGAAGCTTTCTTT.

The sample holds a few counts of this clone. The V gene is TRBV4-1, the J gene TRBJ1-1; 10 nucleotides match TRBD1. The junction had 6 bases not matched to a gene; V was cut back by 4 bases and J by 4 bases. The CDR3 spans 15 residues. Looked up from germline, CDR1 is MGHRA and CDR2 is YSYEKL. The CDR3 DNA sequence: TGCGCCAGCAGCCCCCCCGGGACAGGGGCCACTGAAGCTTTCTTT. Translated: CASSPPGTGATEAFF.

In this sample, this clone turned up once. V gene TRBV21-1 combines with J gene TRBJ2-7; the table's D gene call, TRBD1, was not cross checked with the DNA. TRBV21-1 is noted as a pseudogene. The CDR3 spans 17 residues. The DNA of the CDR3 is TGTGCCAGCAGCAAAGGGGGTGAAGGGACACATCCCTACGAGCAGTACGTC. Its translation: CASSKGGEGTHPYEQYV.

The chain employs TRBV6-5 and TRBJ2-3; TRBD2 matches 7 bases. This CDR3 has 15 amino acids. Germline V CDR1 and CDR2: MNHEY, SVGAGI. V was clipped by 2 bases and J by 2 bases; unmatched bases: 4. CDR3 amino acids: CASSYGGGNTDTQYF. In DNA form, the CDR3 reads TGTGCCAGCAGTTACGGCGGGGGAAACACAGATACGCAGTATTTT.

This clone appeared once. V is TRBV27 and J is TRBJ1-1, with D maybe TRBD1 (5 bases). Germline V gene sequence: CDR1 MNHEY, CDR2 SMNVEV (reference sequence). Trimming cost V 2 bases and J 3 bases, with 16 bases left between them. CDR3 length equals 16 residues. The CDR3 is CASSLLSWGRDTEAFF. As DNA, the CDR3 is TGTGCCAGCAGTTTACTCTCTTGGGGGAGGGACACTGAAGCTTTCTTT.

V is TRBV5-1 and J is TRBJ2-3, with D uncertain. The CDR3 extends over 15 amino acids. Trimming removed 0 bases at V and 0 bases at J, with 8 bases between. The germline V gene has CDR1 SGHRS and CDR2 YFSETQ. CDR3 in amino acids: CASSLDGPSTDTQYF. The DNA for the CDR3 is TGCGCCAGCAGCTTGGATGGGCCAAGCACAGATACGCAGTATTTT.

The chain recombines TRBV7-8 with TRBJ2-7, with TRBD1 matching over 8 bases. J gave up 2 bases and V 6 bases, and 12 bases lay outside the gene matches. Germline CDR1 SGHVS, CDR2 FQNEAQ. The CDR3 has 16 residues. CDR3 bases: TGTGCCAGCAGTCCAGCTCCGGGACAGGTAACCTACGAGCAGTACGTC. Translation gives CASSPAPGQVTYEQYV.

This chain links TRBV19 with TRBJ2-1, with D perhaps TRBD2 (7 bases). CDR1 and CDR2 (germline): LNHDA, SQIVND (reference sequence). This CDR3 is 16 amino acids long. V lost 3 bases to trimming and J lost 4 bases, with 16 bases between them. CDR3 DNA: TGTGCCAGTAGTATTGGGAGGGGGTTCGGTTACAATGAGCAGTTCTTC. Residues: CASSIGRGFGYNEQFF.

The V gene is TRBV6-1, the J gene TRBJ1-6; a possible D gene is TRBD1 (6 bases). Trimming pared 8 bases from V and 7 bases from J, leaving 12 bases between. Looked up from germline, CDR1 is MNHNS and CDR2 is SASEGT. The CDR3 has 13 residues. The CDR3 region has the DNA TGTGCCAGCTTACAGGGTTACAATTCACCCCTCCACTTT. Encoded protein: CASLQGYNSPLHF.

This clone occurred once. The chain has TRBV5-4 and TRBJ2-1; D unclear. V lost 2 bases, J lost 10 bases, and 19 bases lay in between. Germline V gives CDR1 SGHNT, CDR2 YYREEE (reference sequence). There are 15 residues in the CDR3. In nucleotides, the CDR3 is TGTGCCAGCAGCTTCGGATCAGGCCAAGGTGAGGAGCAGTTCTTC. Protein sequence: CASSFGSGQGEEQFF.

The gene calls are TRBV6-5 and TRBJ1-2; 7 bases line up with TRBD1. Germline CDR1 MNHEY, CDR2 SVGAGI. Unmatched junction bases numbered 16, after V lost 7 bases and J lost 8 bases. The CDR3 contains 15 residues. CDR3 residues: CASTLREGGALGYTF. Written as DNA, the CDR3 is TGTGCCAGCACCCTCAGGGAAGGGGGCGCACTGGGCTACACCTTC.